This TCR beta chain was captured in a study of T cell repertoires in cytomegalovirus infection. Study background: The authors used CMV epitopes that were HLA-C-restricted (recently identified) and HLA-B-restricted (well studied).

TCRdb itself ran the reads through MiXCR, one entry per CDR3 protein. The sample has just under 500,000 distinct CDR3 sequences; 25% to 35% are singletons. This clonotype was found a few times. Antigen specificity is unknown. The V gene lost 3 bases and the J gene lost 5 bases, with 13 bases spanning the gap. CDR3 length equals 14 residues. Germline CDR1 LNHDA, CDR2 SQIVND (reference sequence). The sequence came from a human donor in good health (CMV status not recorded). Some clones in this sample may be carry-over from other donors' samples. The chain links TRBV19 to TRBJ1-1; unclear D gene. The sequencing used cultured PBMCs, collected from culture after CMV antigen stimulation. CDR3 amino acids: CASSIAWGGTEAFF. DNA of the CDR3: TGTGCCAGTAGTATCGCATGGGGTGGGACTGAAGCTTTCTTT.